This T cell receptor (beta chain) derives from a study of blood T cell repertoires in COVID-19 (dated by TCRdb to about 2020). Study-wide context: Samples covering the acute and convalescent phases of COVID-19 were provided by collaborators in the United States, Italy and Spain. A de-identified subject ID, COVID-19 status, age in years and sex were almost always included in the sample metadata. The dataset comprised deeply sampled blood TCRbeta repertoires from subjects exposed to, actively infected with, or recovered from COVID-19. Samples came from the ongoing ImmuneRACE study (first 160 participants) plus 1,254 subjects from 6 global collaborators. HLA class I and class II types, where available, came from metadata supplied by the sample provider rather than from assay-based typing. The repertoires were made available in a free public database intended to serve as a resource for research on the immune response to SARS-CoV-2. The prospective study material was composed of cDNA or gDNA derived from T cells, B-cell-depleted T cells, or PBMCs.

Results the study describes overall, beyond this receptor: The amount of clinical and demographic metadata varied by source and participant and was provided uncurated.

The junction carries 8 bases between V and J, which are trimmed by 2 bases and 7 bases respectively. CDR3 length: 13 amino acids, cysteine to phenylalanine. The read is trimmed to its CDR3 DNA, 39 bases read in frame from base 1. This clone was counted once. Its target antigen remains unknown. The record has no base qualities; no much larger clone is one base away. TCRbeta CDR3 regions were amplified from genomic DNA using the immunoSEQ Assay, a bias-controlled multiplex PCR. The original methods were these. Nucleated cell counts per sample were estimated from amplification of reference gene primers within the assay. Sequence reads were collapsed and filtered to measure the absolute abundance of every unique TCRbeta CDR3 rearrangement. For each sample, productive Simpson clonality was calculated as the square root of Simpson's diversity index over productive rearrangements. TCRdb re-hosts the immuneACCESS table, in-frame sequences only. Its copies lack some clones; in the studies checked, an unresolved V gene accounts for under half of them, and the cause for the rest is not known. Clone size and V and J calls were adopted from that table, with D and trimming inferred from the DNA. The sample records about 190,000 clones, more than 60% of which are singletons. In total, the top ten clones hold 9.5% to 15% of the sample.

Each collaborating institution followed its own protocols to collect whole blood in K2EDTA tubes. For TCRbeta analysis, collaborators shipped samples as frozen whole blood, isolated PBMCs, or DNA extracted from either of those sample types. Sequencing was done on a sample of peripheral blood. The chain is encoded by TRBV12-3 or TRBV12-4 joined to TRBJ1-4; TRBD1 might be the D gene, on 5 matching bases. The clonotype comes from a woman between 50 and 59 years old with acute or convalescent COVID-19. The CDR3 here reads CASSLSGFEKLFF. The DNA sequence reads TGTGCCAGCAGTTTATCAGGGTTTGAAAAACTGTTTTTT.